The 10 T cell receptor beta chains presented below share a single source sample, sequenced in a study of early T cells in non-severe SARS-CoV-2 infection. MiXCR was run by TCRdb on the 5' RACE reads, yielding one entry per CDR3 protein. Here the sample spans roughly 72,000 distinct CDR3 sequences, about an eighth being singletons. The source material was whole blood, sampled at baseline. Source of these receptors: an adult who was a healthcare worker with PCR-confirmed SARS-CoV-2 infection or an uninfected control (not recorded which).

This chain links TRBV7-9 with TRBJ2-1; D ambiguous. Germline V gene lookup returns CDR1 SEHNR and CDR2 FQNEAQ (reference sequence). The CDR3 contains 13 residues. V was shortened by 3 bases and J by 9 bases, with 12 bases between the two germline ends. In DNA, the CDR3 is TGTGCCAGCAGCTTCCACTCGACTGGTGAGCAGTTCTTC. This translates into CASSFHSTGEQFF.

This clonotype has a handful of counts. The rearrangement uses TRBV7-3 and TRBJ2-3; 11 bases align to TRBD2. Germline V CDR1 and CDR2: SGHTA, FQGTGA. CDR3 length equals 14 residues. Trimming removed 7 bases from V and 5 bases from J; junction bases left unmatched: 5. In DNA form, the CDR3 reads TGTGCCAGCACCCCTGGACTAGCGGGAGATACGCAGTATTTT. Translating it yields CASTPGLAGDTQYF.

The chain has TRBV19 and TRBJ2-5, with a tentative D call TRBD1 (6 bases). V was shortened by 8 bases and J by 5 bases, with 15 bases between the two germline ends. This CDR3 spans 13 amino acids. CDR1 and CDR2 (germline): LNHDA, SQIVND (reference sequence). The CDR3 nucleotides are TGTGCCAGTGGGGGCCACGGTCTGGAGACCCAGTACTTC. Protein product: CASGGHGLETQYF.

In its sample, this clonotype was seen a few times. The V call is TRBV29-1, the J call TRBJ1-1, with 7 bases aligning to TRBD1. This CDR3 region has 16 residues. Germline loops: CDR1 SQVTM, CDR2 ANQGSEA. V lost 3 bases and J lost 3; bases outside the gene matches: 13. CDR3 sequence: CSVDSRDRRTHTEAFF. The CDR3 DNA reads TGCAGCGTTGATAGCCGGGACAGACGTACTCACACTGAAGCTTTCTTT.

In this sample, this clonotype turned up many times. The V call is TRBV10-2, the J call TRBJ1-5, with 9 nucleotides matching TRBD1. This CDR3 spans 16 amino acids. V lost 0 bases, J lost 9 bases, and 9 bases stayed unmatched. Germline V gives CDR1 WSHSY, CDR2 SAAADI. The chain's CDR3 is CASSESLGQGGVPQHF. CDR3 sequence (DNA): TGCGCCAGCAGTGAGTCTCTGGGACAGGGAGGAGTGCCCCAGCATTTT.

CDR3 nucleotides: TGCGCCAGCAGCTTGAGCACCTGGGACGAGCAGTACTTC. Translation gives CASSLSTWDEQYF. V and J are TRBV5-1 and TRBJ2-7; D is unclear. Germline CDR1 SGHRS, CDR2 YFSETQ. Trimming pared 1 base from V and 5 bases from J, leaving 10 bases between. There are 13 residues in the CDR3.

This clonotype was seen at least ten times. The gene calls are TRBV11-2 and TRBJ1-1; D unresolved. CDR3 length equals 14 residues. V was trimmed by 5 bases and J by 6 bases, leaving 16 bases between them. Germline CDR1 and CDR2: SGHAT and FQNNGV. CDR3 DNA: TGTGCCAGCAGCGGAAACCGGGGAGGAGCTGAAGCTTTCTTT. Protein product: CASSGNRGGAEAFF.

CDR3 in DNA: TGTGCCACCAGTGCCTTGACAGGGGATAATTCACCCCTCCACTTT. It translates to CATSALTGDNSPLHF. The V call is TRBV24-1, the J call TRBJ1-6; 8 bases are shared with TRBD1. Germline CDR1 is KGHDR and CDR2 is SFDVKD. Losses at the gene ends were 5 bases for V and 5 bases for J; bases not matched to a gene: 4. The CDR3 loop spans 15 amino acids.

This clonotype has only a few counts. V is TRBV19 and J is TRBJ1-1, with a tentative D call TRBD1 (5 bases). The CDR3 totals 14 residues. V lost 6 bases and J 3 bases, leaving 14 bases between the germline ends. CDR1 LNHDA and CDR2 SQIVND come from the germline V gene (reference sequence). The CDR3 region has the DNA TGTGCCAGTAGCCCAGGGAATTCGTACACTGAAGCTTTCTTT. This translates into CASSPGNSYTEAFF.

The rearrangement links TRBV6-2 or TRBV6-3 to TRBJ2-3, with D possibly TRBD2 on 7 matching bases. From germline, CDR1 is MNHEY and CDR2 SVGEGT. With 7 bases removed from V and 9 bases from J, the gap between germline ends came to 14 bases. The CDR3 runs to 12 residues. CDR3 sequence: CASMEGGRTQYF. CDR3 sequence (DNA): TGTGCCAGCATGGAGGGGGGGAGGACGCAGTATTTT.